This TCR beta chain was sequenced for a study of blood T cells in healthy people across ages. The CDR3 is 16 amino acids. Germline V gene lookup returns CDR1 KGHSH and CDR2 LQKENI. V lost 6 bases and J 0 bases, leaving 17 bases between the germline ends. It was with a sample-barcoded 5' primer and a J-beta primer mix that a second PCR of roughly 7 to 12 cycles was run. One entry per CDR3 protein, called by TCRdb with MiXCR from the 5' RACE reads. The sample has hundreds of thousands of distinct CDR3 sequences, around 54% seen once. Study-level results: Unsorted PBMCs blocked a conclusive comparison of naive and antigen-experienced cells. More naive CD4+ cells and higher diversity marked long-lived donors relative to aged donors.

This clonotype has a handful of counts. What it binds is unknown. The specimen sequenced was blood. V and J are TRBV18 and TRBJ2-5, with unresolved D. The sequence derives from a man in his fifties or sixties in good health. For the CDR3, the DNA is TGTGCCAGCTCCCGTTCGCAGAGCCTACACCAAGAGACCCAGTACTTC. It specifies CASSRSQSLHQETQYF.